This TCR beta chain was identified during a study of T cell repertoires in cytomegalovirus infection. Study information: Selection of CMV epitopes for the study included recently identified HLA-C-restricted and well-studied HLA-B-restricted ones. Public TCR beta signatures were indicative of both CMV infection and a matching HLA type.

General study results and limits: Dominant in the ex vivo response were TCR beta clonotypes restricted by HLA-C and specific for CMV.

Regarding this clonotype: Its specificity is unknown.

Deletions cut 2 bases from V and 10 bases from J, with 15 bases between. Germline CDR1 is MNHEY and CDR2 is SVGEGT. The CDR3 is made up of 14 amino acids. TCRdb processed the reads anew with MiXCR; each CDR3 protein has one entry. The data show about 770,000 distinct CDR3 sequences, roughly 29% seen once. This chain links TRBV6-2 or TRBV6-3 with TRBJ2-1; D is tentatively TRBD1 or TRBD2 (5 bases each). Sequenced here: cultured CD8+ T cells from PBMCs, sampled from culture after CMV antigen stimulation. The source of this sequence is a human donor in good health (CMV status not recorded). Some clones in this sample may be carry-over from other donors' samples. CDR3: CASSYGPFRGEQFF. The CDR3 DNA follows: TGTGCCAGCAGTTACGGTCCCTTCCGGGGCGAGCAGTTCTTC.